Following are 13 T cell receptor beta chains from one sample sequenced in a study of identifying expanded T cells in peripheral blood. Sequencing was performed with immunoSEQ multiplex PCR; in TCRdb, only in-frame clones are kept and a portion is missing. The table shows about 100,000 clones, with 75% to 90% occurring only once. The sequencing sample was made of blood. These receptors were collected from a person between 18 and 69 years old in good health.

The CDR3 sequence: CASSLGWGGANSPLHF. CDR3 bases: TGTGCCAGCAGCTTAGGCTGGGGGGGCGCGAATTCACCCCTCCACTTT. The chain joins TRBV13 to TRBJ1-6, with D possibly matching TRBD1 (6 bases). This CDR3 has 16 amino acids. Germline V CDR1 and CDR2: PRHDT, FYEKMQ (reference sequence). V lost 0 bases and J lost 7, with 13 bases in between. Supplemented by reference TRBV13 and TRBJ1-6, the full variable domain reads AAGVIQSPRHLIKEKRETATLKCYPIPRHDTVYWYQQGPGQDPQFLISFYEKMQSDKGSIPDRFSAQQFSDYHSELNMSSLELGDSALYFCASSLGWGGANSPLHFGNGTRLTVT.

CDR3 coding DNA: TGTGCCAGCAGCACCGGGACCAGGGGGGCAGATACGCAGTATTTT. It yields the protein CASSTGTRGADTQYF. The chain carries TRBV7-2 and TRBJ2-3, with D possibly being TRBD1 (7 bases). The CDR3 runs 15 residues. Germline V lookup: CDR1 SGHTA, CDR2 FQGNSA. Trimming removed 5 bases at V and 4 bases at J, with 16 bases between.

The V and J genes are TRBV11-3 and TRBJ2-7; 7 bases fit TRBD2. The CDR3 is 15 residues long. The trim removed 5 bases at V and 4 bases at J, leaving 11 bases unmatched. Germline V CDR1 and CDR2: SGHNT, YENEEA. CDR3: CASSRVGGGSYEQYF. CDR3 coding DNA: TGTGCCAGCAGCCGAGTGGGTGGCGGGAGTTACGAGCAGTACTTC. The complete variable domain, with remaining parts taken from reference TRBV11-3 and TRBJ2-7, reads EAGVVQSPRYKIIEKKQPVAFWCNPISGHNTLYWYLQNLGQGPELLIRYENEEAVDDSQLPKDRFSAERLKGVDSTLKIQPAELGDSAVYLCASSRVGGGSYEQYFGPGTRLTVT.

The chain couples TRBV5-6 to TRBJ1-5, with a possible D match to TRBD1 (6 bases). The V gene lost 4 bases and the J gene lost 7 bases, with 18 bases spanning the gap. Germline V CDR1 and CDR2: SGHDT, YYEEEE. This CDR3 region has 15 residues. The CDR3 here is CASSAGTIATQPQHF. The DNA of the CDR3 is TGTGCCAGCAGCGCAGGGACAATAGCCACCCAGCCCCAGCATTTT.

The chain recombines TRBV11-3 with TRBJ2-2; D is unresolved. Trimming took off 5 bases at V and 4 bases at J, with 17 bases between the two ends. The CDR3 runs 16 residues. Germline V gene lookup returns CDR1 SGHNT and CDR2 YENEEA. Written as DNA, the CDR3 is TGTGCCAGCAGCCTCAATCCCAGGATGGGCACCGGGGAGCTGTTTTTT. Encoded protein: CASSLNPRMGTGELFF.

The chain uses TRBV2 and TRBJ2-7; weak D call: TRBD2 (6 bases). Germline CDR1 SNHLY, CDR2 FYNNEI. V lost 7 bases and J lost 2, with 18 bases in between. The CDR3 has 15 amino acids. CDR3 nucleotides: TGTGCCAGCATCGAGGTGGAGGGGACCCCCTACGAGCAGTACTTC. It yields the protein CASIEVEGTPYEQYF.

J is TRBJ2-7 and V is TRBV7-9, with D unresolved. V gave up 6 bases and J gave up 3 bases, with 9 bases separating them. The CDR3 has 12 residues. CDR1 is SEHNR, CDR2 FQNEAQ, per germline (reference sequence). In DNA, the CDR3 is TGTGCCAGCAGGGAGATCGTCTACGAGCAGTACTTC. Protein sequence: CASREIVYEQYF.

The J gene is TRBJ1-5, the V gene TRBV19; D unclear. The germline V gene encodes CDR1 LNHDA and CDR2 SQIVND (reference sequence). The CDR3 contains 15 residues. V lost 3 bases and J 0 bases, leaving 9 bases between the germline ends. In DNA form, the CDR3 reads TGTGCCAGTAGTATTATAGCGAATAGCAATCAGCCCCAGCATTTT. Its protein product is CASSIIANSNQPQHF. The complete variable domain, with remaining parts taken from reference TRBV19 and TRBJ1-5, reads DGGITQSPKYLFRKEGQNVTLSCEQNLNHDAMYWYRQDPGQGLRLIYYSQIVNDFQKGDIAEGYSVSREKKESFPLTVTSAQKNPTAFYLCASSIIANSNQPQHFGDGTRLSIL.

This clone was seen at least ten times. The chain couples TRBV7-9 to TRBJ1-1; 7 nucleotides align to TRBD1. With 11 bases clipped from V and 1 base from J, the junction kept 10 bases outside the gene matches. Germline V gene data show CDR1 as SEHNR and CDR2 as FQNEAQ (reference sequence). This CDR3 is 14 amino acids long. The CDR3 region has the DNA TGTGCCTACAACAGGGGTATAGGGAACACTGAAGCTTTCTTT. This codes for CAYNRGIGNTEAFF.

This chain links TRBV19 with TRBJ1-5; 7 bases are a match to TRBD1. With V trimmed by 2 bases and J by 2 bases, 9 bases remained unmatched. The CDR3 length is 17 residues. Germline CDR1 is LNHDA and CDR2 is SQIVND (reference sequence). The CDR3 DNA reads TGTGCCAGTAGTATAAAGGCAGGGGGTTTGGGCAATCAGCCCCAGCATTTT. It translates to CASSIKAGGLGNQPQHF.

The chain employs TRBV5-4 and TRBJ1-3, with 7 bases fitting TRBD1. The CDR3 totals 15 residues. Trimming removed 1 base from V and 2 bases from J; junction bases left unmatched: 3. Germline-derived CDR1 and CDR2 are SGHNT and YYREEE (reference sequence). The CDR3 region has the DNA TGTGCCAGCAGCTTGTTAGGGGGCCCTGGAAACACCATATATTTT. Its translation: CASSLLGGPGNTIYF.

The chain combines TRBV6-6 with TRBJ2-2; TRBD2 agrees at 7 bases. Germline CDR1 reads MNHNY; CDR2 reads SVGAGI (reference sequence). V shed 2 bases and J 7 bases; nucleotides not matched to a gene: 1. The length of the CDR3 is 13 residues. The CDR3 nucleotides read TGTGCCAGCAGTTACAGGGAGGGCGGGGAGCTGTTTTTT. Translation: CASSYREGGELFF.

With respect to this clone: Other DNA sequences within the sample encode an identical CDR3. The rearrangement joins TRBV7-2 to TRBJ1-1; D remains ambiguous. The CDR3 covers 13 residues. The germline gives CDR1 SGHTA, CDR2 FQGNSA. Trimming pared 1 base from V and 1 base from J, leaving 4 bases between. The CDR3 DNA is TGTGCCAGCAGCTTAGGGCGGAACACTGAAGCTTTCTTT. Its translation: CASSLGRNTEAFF.